This T cell receptor beta chain was sequenced in a study of beta chain features in type 1 diabetes. Study-wide results and caveats: Sequencing of cDNA might inflate the share of cells that strongly express TCR.

From germline, CDR1 is SGHDT and CDR2 YYEEEE. The CDR3 spans 13 residues. Between the trimmed V and J ends, which lost 5 bases and 0 bases, there was a span of 6 bases. CD4+ cells of the naive, central memory, regulatory and stem cell-like memory types were sorted via CD45RO/CCR7/CD25/CD127/CD95/CD27. Expressed TCRB transcripts were sequenced because the entire RNA isolate underwent reverse transcription. Using immunoSEQ multiplex PCR, the repertoire was profiled, and TCRdb retains in-frame clones only, with some absent. Among about 320,000 clones listed, 14% were seen once. Points on this clone: Its cognate antigen is unknown.

The sequenced material came from central memory CD4+ T cells from blood. The sequence derives from a man under 40 in good health. The chain is built from TRBV5-6 and TRBJ2-1; D is undetermined. In DNA, the CDR3 is TGTGCCAGCAGGGGAAGCTCCTACAATGAGCAGTTCTTC. This encodes CASRGSSYNEQFF.